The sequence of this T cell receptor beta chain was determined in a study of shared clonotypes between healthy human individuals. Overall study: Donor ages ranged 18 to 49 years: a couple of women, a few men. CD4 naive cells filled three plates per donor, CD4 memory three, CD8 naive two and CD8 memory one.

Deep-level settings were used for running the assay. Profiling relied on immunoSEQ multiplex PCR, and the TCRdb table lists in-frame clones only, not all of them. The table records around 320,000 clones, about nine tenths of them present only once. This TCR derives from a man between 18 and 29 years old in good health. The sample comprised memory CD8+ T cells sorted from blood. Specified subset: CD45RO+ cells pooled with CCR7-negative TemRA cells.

The CDR3 loop is CASSSWKREGNEKLFF. The DNA of the CDR3 is TGTGCCAGCAGTTCCTGGAAAAGGGAGGGGAATGAAAAACTGTTTTTT. The V gene is TRBV28, the J gene TRBJ1-4, with D maybe TRBD1 (5 bases). Germline CDR1 reads MDHEN; CDR2 reads SYDVKM. Trimming took off 4 bases at V and 5 bases at J, with 17 bases between the two ends. CDR3 length: 16 amino acids.